This TCR beta chain was observed in a study of T cells in localized non-small cell lung cancer. Study observations and caveats: Adjacent uninvolved lung tissue had the highest T cell clonality, exceeding tumor.

CDR3 size: 15 residues. Deletions cut 0 bases from V and 0 bases from J, with 5 bases between. CDR1 is LNHDA, CDR2 SQIVND, per germline (reference sequence). Only in-frame clones appear in the TCRdb table, and some are missing; sequencing was by immunoSEQ multiplex PCR. Of around 36,000 clones in the sample, about 76% were seen once. Note on this clone: The antigen is not known.

The rearrangement uses TRBV19 and TRBJ1-4, with D unclear. The TCR comes from a woman aged 35 to 69 with stage II squamous cell lung carcinoma. This sample comprised PBMCs, obtained before any cancer treatment. CDR3 DNA: TGTGCCAGTAGTATAGATTTTGCAACTAATGAAAAACTGTTTTTT. This translates into CASSIDFATNEKLFF.